This paragraph covers one T cell receptor beta chain sequence. As yet, its antigen is unknown. CDR3 length: 14 amino acids. V lost 1 base, J lost 6 bases, and 11 bases lay in between. Germline assignment: CDR1 SSHAT and CDR2 FNYEAQ (reference sequence). This entry is derived from a study of T cell repertoires and HLA-DP antigens. Study context: One alloantigen had ten or so groove amino acid differences from self, the other one.

Findings and limits, study-wide: Naive and memory CD4+ repertoires were not analysed separately.

Negative selection yielded untouched CD4+ T cells of average approximately 98% purity. The PCR primers covered 54 TRBV and 13 TRBJ segments. This table comes from immunoSEQ multiplex PCR, and its TCRdb copy is limited to in-frame clones, with some not included. In the table there are about 73,000 clones, roughly 78% of which are singletons. The sequenced sample was CD4+ T cells from PBMCs. The chain links TRBV7-7 to TRBJ2-3; perhaps D is TRBD1 or TRBD2 (5 bases each). The receptor was isolated from a man between 60 and 75 years old in good health and CMV-seronegative. The CDR3 nucleotides read TGTGCCAGCAGCTTAGGATCCGAGGGGGATACGCAGTATTTT. Translating it yields CASSLGSEGDTQYF.